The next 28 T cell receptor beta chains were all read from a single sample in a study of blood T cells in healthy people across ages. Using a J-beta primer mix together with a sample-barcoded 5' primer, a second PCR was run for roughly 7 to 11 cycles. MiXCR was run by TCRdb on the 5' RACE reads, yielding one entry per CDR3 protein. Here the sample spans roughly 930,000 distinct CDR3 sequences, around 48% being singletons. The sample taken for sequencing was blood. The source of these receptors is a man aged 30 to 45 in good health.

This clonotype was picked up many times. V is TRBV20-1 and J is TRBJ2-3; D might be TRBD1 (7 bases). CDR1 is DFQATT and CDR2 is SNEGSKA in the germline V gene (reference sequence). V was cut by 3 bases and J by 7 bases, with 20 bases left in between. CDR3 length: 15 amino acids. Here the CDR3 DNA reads TGCAGTGCTAGCGCGGGACAGTCCGGGCTAAATACGCAGTATTTT. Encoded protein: CSASAGQSGLNTQYF.

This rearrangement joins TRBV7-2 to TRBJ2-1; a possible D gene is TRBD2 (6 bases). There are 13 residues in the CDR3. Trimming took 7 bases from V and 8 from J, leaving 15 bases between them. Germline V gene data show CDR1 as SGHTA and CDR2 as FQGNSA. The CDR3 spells CASKRGGVDEQFF. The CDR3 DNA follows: TGTGCCAGCAAACGAGGAGGGGTGGATGAGCAGTTCTTC.

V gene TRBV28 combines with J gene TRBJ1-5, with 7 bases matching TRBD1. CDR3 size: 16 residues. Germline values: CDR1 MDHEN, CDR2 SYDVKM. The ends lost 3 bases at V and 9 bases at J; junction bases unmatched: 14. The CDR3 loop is CASSFRTGRGVRPQHF. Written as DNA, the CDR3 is TGTGCCAGCAGTTTCAGGACAGGTCGGGGGGTGAGGCCCCAGCATTTT.

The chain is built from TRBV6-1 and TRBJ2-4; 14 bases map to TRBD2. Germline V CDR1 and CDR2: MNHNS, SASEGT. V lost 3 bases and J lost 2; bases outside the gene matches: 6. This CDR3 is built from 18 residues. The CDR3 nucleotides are TGTGCCAGCAGTGACCCGACTAGCGGGGGGGCAACCAAAAACATTCAGTACTTC. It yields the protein CASSDPTSGGATKNIQYF.

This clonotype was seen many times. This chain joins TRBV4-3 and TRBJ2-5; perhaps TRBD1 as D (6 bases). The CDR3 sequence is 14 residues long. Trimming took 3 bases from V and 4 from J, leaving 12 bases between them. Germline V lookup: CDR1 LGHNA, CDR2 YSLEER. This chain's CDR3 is CASSHSQGLETQYF. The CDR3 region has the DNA TGCGCCAGCAGCCATTCTCAGGGGTTAGAGACCCAGTACTTC.

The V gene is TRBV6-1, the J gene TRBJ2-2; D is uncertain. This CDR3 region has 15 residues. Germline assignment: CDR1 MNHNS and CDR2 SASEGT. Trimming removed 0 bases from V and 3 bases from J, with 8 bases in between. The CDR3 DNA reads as TGTGCCAGCAGTGAAGCTTTCGGAGACACCGGGGAGCTGTTTTTT. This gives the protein CASSEAFGDTGELFF.

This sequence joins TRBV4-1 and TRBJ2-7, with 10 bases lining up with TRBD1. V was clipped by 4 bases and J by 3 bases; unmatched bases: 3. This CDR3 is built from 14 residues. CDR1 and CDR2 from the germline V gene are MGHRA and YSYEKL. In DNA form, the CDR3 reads TGCGCCAGCAGCCGGGACAGGGGAAACTACGAGCAGTACTTC. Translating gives CASSRDRGNYEQYF.

The CDR3 here is CASSYLGPYEQYF. The CDR3 DNA sequence: TGTGCCAGCAGTTACCTGGGCCCCTACGAGCAGTACTTC. V gene TRBV6-2 or TRBV6-3 combines with J gene TRBJ2-4; D remains ambiguous. Near its end, the DNA agrees better with TRBJ2-7, so the J call may be wrong. Germline values: CDR1 MNHEY, CDR2 SVGEGT. The CDR3 length is 13 residues.

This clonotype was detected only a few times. CDR3 coding DNA: TGCAGTGCTAGTAAAAATAGCGGGGGGAGGGCCACAGATACGCAGTATTTT. Residues: CSASKNSGGRATDTQYF. The chain joins TRBV20-1 to TRBJ2-3; 10 nucleotides align to TRBD2. V was pared by 3 bases and J by 2 bases, with 11 bases of the junction left unmatched. Per the germline V gene, CDR1 is DFQATT and CDR2 is SNEGSKA (reference sequence). There are 17 residues in the CDR3.

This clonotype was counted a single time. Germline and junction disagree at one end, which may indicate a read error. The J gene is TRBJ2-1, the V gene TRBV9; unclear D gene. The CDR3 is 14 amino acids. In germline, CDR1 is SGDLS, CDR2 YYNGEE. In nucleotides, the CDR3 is TGTGCTAGCAGCGTAGCAACCTCCTACAATGAGCAGTTCTTC. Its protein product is CASSVATSYNEQFF.

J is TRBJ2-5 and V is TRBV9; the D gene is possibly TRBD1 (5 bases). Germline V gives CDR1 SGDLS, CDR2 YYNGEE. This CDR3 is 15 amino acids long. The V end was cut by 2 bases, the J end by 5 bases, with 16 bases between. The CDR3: CASSVHQGPGETQYF. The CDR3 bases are TGTGCCAGCAGCGTTCATCAGGGTCCCGGGGAGACCCAGTACTTC.

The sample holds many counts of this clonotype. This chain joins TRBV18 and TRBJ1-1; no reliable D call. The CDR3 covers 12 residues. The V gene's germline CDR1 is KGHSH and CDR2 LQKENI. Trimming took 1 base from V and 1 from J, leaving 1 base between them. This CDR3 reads CASSPQNTEAFF. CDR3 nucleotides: TGTGCCAGCTCACCACAGAACACTGAAGCTTTCTTT. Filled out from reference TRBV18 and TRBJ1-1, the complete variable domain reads NAGVMQNPRHLVRRRGQEARLRCSPMKGHSHVYWYRQLPEEGLKFMVYLQKENIIDESGMPKERFSAEFPKEGPSILRIQQVVRGDSAAYFCASSPQNTEAFFGQGTRLTVV.

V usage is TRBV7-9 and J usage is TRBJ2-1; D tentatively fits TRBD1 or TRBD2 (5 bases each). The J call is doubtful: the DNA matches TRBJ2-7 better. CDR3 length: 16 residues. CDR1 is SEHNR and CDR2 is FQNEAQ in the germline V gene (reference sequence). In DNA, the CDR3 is TGTGCCAGCAGCTCGCTAAAGGGGACCTCCTACAATGAGCAGTACTTC. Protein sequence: CASSSLKGTSYNEQYF.

CDR3 nucleotide sequence: TGTGCCAGCAGTCCGACCAGGGGGAGTGGGGTCAATGAGCAGTTCTTC. Its translation: CASSPTRGSGVNEQFF. The rearrangement links TRBV27 to TRBJ2-1, with 7 positions matching TRBD1. Germline CDR1 MNHEY, CDR2 SMNVEV (reference sequence). The CDR3 runs 16 residues. The V segment lost 5 bases and the J segment 6 bases; nucleotides outside the gene matches: 13.

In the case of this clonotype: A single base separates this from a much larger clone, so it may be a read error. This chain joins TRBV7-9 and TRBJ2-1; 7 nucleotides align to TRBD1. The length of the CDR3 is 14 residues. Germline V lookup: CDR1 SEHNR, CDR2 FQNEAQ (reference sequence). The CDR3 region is CASSLGTGINEQNF. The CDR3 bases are TGTGCCAGCAGCTTAGGGACAGGAATCAACGAGCAGAACTTC. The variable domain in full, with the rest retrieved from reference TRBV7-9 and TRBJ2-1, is DTGVSQNPRHKITKRGQNVTFRCDPISEHNRLYWYRQTLGQGPEFLTYFQNEAQLEKSRLLSDRFSAERPKGSFSTLEIQRTEQGDSAMYLCASSLGTGINEQNFGPGTRLTVL.

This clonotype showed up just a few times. The CDR3 DNA reads TGTGCCAGCAGCCAAGACCCGGGCGTCAGTGGCTACACCTTC. Protein: CASSQDPGVSGYTF. J is TRBJ1-2 and V is TRBV3-1; D gene ambiguous. The germline V gene has CDR1 LGHDT and CDR2 YNNKEL (reference sequence). The CDR3 sequence is 14 residues long. The V end was cut by 0 bases, the J end by 7 bases, with 12 bases between.

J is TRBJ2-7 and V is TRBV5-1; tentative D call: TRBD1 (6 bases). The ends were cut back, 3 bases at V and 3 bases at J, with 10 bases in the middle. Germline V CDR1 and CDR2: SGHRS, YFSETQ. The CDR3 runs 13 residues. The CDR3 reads CASSSLDSYEQYF. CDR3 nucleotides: TGCGCCAGCAGCTCCTTGGACAGCTACGAGCAGTACTTC.

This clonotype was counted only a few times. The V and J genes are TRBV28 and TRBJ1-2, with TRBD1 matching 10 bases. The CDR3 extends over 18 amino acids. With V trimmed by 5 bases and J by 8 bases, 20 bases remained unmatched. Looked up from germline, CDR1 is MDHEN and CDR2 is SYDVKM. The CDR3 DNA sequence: TGTGCCAGCAGTCTCAGAGCGACAGGGGGCTTAGGGGTCTGGGGCTACACCTTC. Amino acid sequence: CASSLRATGGLGVWGYTF.

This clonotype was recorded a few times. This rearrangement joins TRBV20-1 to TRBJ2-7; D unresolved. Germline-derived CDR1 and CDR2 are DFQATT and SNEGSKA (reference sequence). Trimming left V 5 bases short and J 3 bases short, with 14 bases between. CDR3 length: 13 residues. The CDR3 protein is CSAQDLGLYEQYF. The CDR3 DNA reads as TGCAGTGCTCAGGATCTTGGCCTCTACGAGCAGTACTTC.

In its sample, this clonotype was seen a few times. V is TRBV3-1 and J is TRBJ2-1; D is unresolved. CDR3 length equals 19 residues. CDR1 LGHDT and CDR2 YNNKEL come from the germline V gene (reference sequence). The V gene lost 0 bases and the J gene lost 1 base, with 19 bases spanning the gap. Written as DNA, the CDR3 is TGTGCCAGCAGCCAAGATCGTCCTTCAGTCGGTTCTTCCTACAATGAGCAGTTCTTC. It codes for CASSQDRPSVGSSYNEQFF.

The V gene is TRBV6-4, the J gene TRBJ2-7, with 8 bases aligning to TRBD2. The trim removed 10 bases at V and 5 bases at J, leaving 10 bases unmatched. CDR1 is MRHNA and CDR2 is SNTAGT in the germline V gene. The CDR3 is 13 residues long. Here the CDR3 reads CATPGSGGNEQYF. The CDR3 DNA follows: TGTGCCACCCCGGGGAGCGGGGGCAACGAGCAGTACTTC.

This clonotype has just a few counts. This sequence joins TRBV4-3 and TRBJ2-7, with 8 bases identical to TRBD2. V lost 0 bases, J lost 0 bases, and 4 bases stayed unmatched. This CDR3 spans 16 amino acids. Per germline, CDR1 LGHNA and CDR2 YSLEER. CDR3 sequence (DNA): TGCGCCAGCAGCCAAGATCGGGGGGGTACCTCCTACGAGCAGTACTTC. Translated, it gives CASSQDRGGTSYEQYF.

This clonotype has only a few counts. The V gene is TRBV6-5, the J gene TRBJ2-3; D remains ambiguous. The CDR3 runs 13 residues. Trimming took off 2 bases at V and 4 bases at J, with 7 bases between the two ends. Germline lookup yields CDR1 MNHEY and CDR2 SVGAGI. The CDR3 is CASSYTQADTQYF. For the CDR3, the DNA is TGTGCCAGCAGTTACACCCAGGCAGATACGCAGTATTTT.

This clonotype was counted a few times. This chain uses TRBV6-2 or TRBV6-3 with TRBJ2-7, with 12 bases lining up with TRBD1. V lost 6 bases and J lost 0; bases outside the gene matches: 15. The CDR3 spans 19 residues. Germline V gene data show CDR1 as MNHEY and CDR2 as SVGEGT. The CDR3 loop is CASSFRPGQGALNSYEQYF. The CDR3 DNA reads TGTGCCAGCAGCTTCCGACCGGGACAGGGGGCCTTGAACTCCTACGAGCAGTACTTC.

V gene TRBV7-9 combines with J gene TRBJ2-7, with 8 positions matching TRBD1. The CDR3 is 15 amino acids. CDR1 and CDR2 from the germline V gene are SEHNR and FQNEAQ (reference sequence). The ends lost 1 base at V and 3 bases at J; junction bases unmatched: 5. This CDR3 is CASSLERTGYYEQYF. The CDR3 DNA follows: TGTGCCAGCAGCTTAGAGAGGACAGGGTACTACGAGCAGTACTTC.

CDR3: CASSPSKGQGGEKLFF. CDR3 DNA sequence: TGTGCCAGCAGTCCGAGTAAGGGGCAGGGTGGCGAAAAACTGTTTTTT. The V gene is TRBV12-3 or TRBV12-4, the J gene TRBJ1-4; D might be TRBD1 (5 bases). V was shortened by 5 bases and J by 8 bases, with 21 bases between the two germline ends. The CDR3 runs to 16 residues.

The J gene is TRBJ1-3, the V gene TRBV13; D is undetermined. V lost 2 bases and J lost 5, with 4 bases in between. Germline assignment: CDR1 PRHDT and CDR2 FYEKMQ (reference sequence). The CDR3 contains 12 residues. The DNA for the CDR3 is TGTGCCAGCAGCTTACGGAGAAACACCATATATTTT. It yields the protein CASSLRRNTIYF.

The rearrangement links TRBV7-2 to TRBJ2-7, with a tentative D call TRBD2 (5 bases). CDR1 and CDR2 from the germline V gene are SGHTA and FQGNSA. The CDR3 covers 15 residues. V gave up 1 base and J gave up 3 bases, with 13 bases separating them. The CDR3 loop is CASSLVGAGIYEQYF. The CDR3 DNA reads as TGTGCCAGCAGCTTAGTGGGCGCGGGTATCTACGAGCAGTACTTC. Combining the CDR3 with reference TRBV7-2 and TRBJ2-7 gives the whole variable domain GAGVSQSPSNKVTEKGKDVELRCDPISGHTALYWYRQSLGQGLEFLIYFQGNSAPDKSGLPSDRFSAERTGGSVSTLTIQRTQQEDSAVYLCASSLVGAGIYEQYFGPGTRLTVT.